These 22 T cell receptor beta chains originate from one sample sequenced in a study of T-cell reconstitution after alpha-beta-depleted transplantation in children. For TCRbeta, the library was prepared with unique molecular identifiers. TCRdb reanalysed the PCR reads using MiXCR and keeps one entry per CDR3 protein. The data hold 500,000 to 650,000 distinct CDR3 sequences, with 13% observed a single time. Material: PBMCs, mostly from graft donor cells, obtained 360 days after TCRalphabeta/CD19-depleted stem cell transplant. These receptors all stem from a male patient aged 5 to 17 who had a stem cell transplant for acute myeloid leukemia, so the T cells may come from the graft donor.

The chain couples TRBV6-1 to TRBJ2-1; 8 nucleotides align to TRBD2. Trimming cost V 5 bases and J 7 bases; bases outside gene matches: 10. Germline V gene data show CDR1 as MNHNS and CDR2 as SASEGT. This CDR3 has 15 residues. This chain's CDR3 is CASSLTSGHKNEQFF. The CDR3 bases are TGTGCCAGCAGTCTTACTAGCGGCCACAAAAATGAGCAGTTCTTC.

In this sample, this clonotype turned up a few times. The gene calls are TRBV4-2 and TRBJ2-5, with 7 bases that match TRBD2. The germline gives CDR1 LGHNA, CDR2 YNFKEQ. This CDR3 contains 17 residues. J was trimmed by 2 bases and V by 0 bases; bases with no gene match: 9. CDR3 protein: CASSQDMSGISQETQYF. The CDR3 bases are TGTGCCAGCAGCCAAGATATGAGCGGGATATCTCAAGAGACCCAGTACTTC.

This chain's CDR3 is CASSPLAGDYSYNEQFF. The CDR3 nucleotides are TGTGCCAGCAGTCCACTAGCGGGAGATTACTCCTACAATGAGCAGTTCTTC. This chain connects TRBV6-2 or TRBV6-3 to TRBJ2-1; TRBD2 matches at 11 bases. After removal of 5 bases from V and 0 bases from J, the junction contained 6 bases not matched to a gene. The length of the CDR3 is 17 residues. CDR1 and CDR2 from the germline V gene are MNHEY and SVGEGT.

V and J are TRBV11-2 and TRBJ2-3; 7 bases align to TRBD2. The CDR3 totals 16 residues. The trim removed 5 bases at V and 5 bases at J, leaving 13 bases unmatched. Germline CDR1 SGHAT, CDR2 FQNNGV. The CDR3 coding sequence is TGTGCCAGCAGCCTTCGACTAGCATCTTGGGGAGATACGCAGTATTTT. This gives the protein CASSLRLASWGDTQYF.

This clonotype was counted between two and nine times. The CDR3 sequence: CASSYIPGLETQYF. The CDR3 bases are TGTGCCAGCAGTTACATTCCCGGGTTAGAGACCCAGTACTTC. This chain joins TRBV6-2 or TRBV6-3 and TRBJ2-5; D gene unclear. The CDR3 spans 14 residues. Per germline, CDR1 MNHEY and CDR2 SVGEGT. The V end lost 2 bases, the J end lost 4 bases, and 11 bases lay between the germline ends.

This clonotype occurred a few times. The chain is built from TRBV5-1 and TRBJ1-5; the D gene is possibly TRBD1 (5 bases). This CDR3 has 13 residues. Germline V gene data show CDR1 as SGHRS and CDR2 as YFSETQ. Trimming removed 8 bases at V and 3 bases at J, with 12 bases between. The CDR3 sequence: CASGDGPNQPQHF. CDR3 sequence (DNA): TGCGCCAGTGGGGACGGACCCAATCAGCCCCAGCATTTT.

The rearrangement joins TRBV20-1 to TRBJ2-1, with 7 bases that match TRBD2. Germline CDR1 and CDR2: DFQATT and SNEGSKA (reference sequence). The CDR3 runs to 18 residues. The ends lost 3 bases at V and 0 bases at J; junction bases unmatched: 14. CDR3 loop: CSARGQALAARSYNEQFF. CDR3 sequence (DNA): TGCAGTGCTAGGGGTCAGGCGCTAGCGGCGCGCTCCTACAATGAGCAGTTCTTC.

This clonotype was seen a handful of times. J is TRBJ1-1 and V is TRBV20-1; possibly TRBD1 for D (5 bases). The V gene's germline CDR1 is DFQATT and CDR2 SNEGSKA (reference sequence). CDR3 length: 14 amino acids. Trimming removed 6 bases from V and 5 bases from J, with 19 bases in between. The CDR3 is CSALSGSGATEAFF. DNA for the CDR3: TGCAGTGCCCTGAGCGGTTCCGGGGCGACTGAAGCTTTCTTT.

The chain uses TRBV29-1 and TRBJ2-3; D might be TRBD2 (7 bases). The length of the CDR3 is 14 residues. The germline V and J ends were trimmed by 4 bases and 1 base, with 12 bases remaining between them. Germline assignment: CDR1 SQVTM and CDR2 ANQGSEA. The CDR3 region has the DNA TGCAGCGTTGGGGGGGGGCTAGGCACAGATACGCAGTATTTT. It specifies CSVGGGLGTDTQYF.

The gene calls are TRBV6-5 and TRBJ2-1; no clear D gene. This CDR3 comprises 14 residues. Germline CDR1 and CDR2: MNHEY and SVGAGI. The V end lost 0 bases, the J end lost 5 bases, and 8 bases lay between the germline ends. The CDR3 sequence is CASSYSTADNEQFF. CDR3 bases: TGTGCCAGCAGTTACTCGACGGCGGACAATGAGCAGTTCTTC.

The genes are TRBV20-1 and TRBJ1-5; D is undetermined. The germline V gene has CDR1 DFQATT and CDR2 SNEGSKA (reference sequence). The V gene lost 5 bases and the J gene lost 0 bases, with 8 bases spanning the gap. The CDR3 sequence is 13 residues long. This CDR3 reads CSAERDSNQPQHF. The CDR3 coding sequence is TGCAGTGCTGAAAGAGATAGCAATCAGCCCCAGCATTTT.

Only a few counts were recorded for this clonotype. The chain employs TRBV29-1 and TRBJ2-1, with no clear D. The CDR3 runs to 14 residues. V lost 8 bases to trimming and J lost 10 bases, with 24 bases between them. Germline V gene data show CDR1 as SQVTM and CDR2 as ANQGSEA. The CDR3 sequence is CSPTRAFGKYEQFF. The CDR3 nucleotides are TGCAGCCCGACCCGGGCATTCGGAAAATACGAGCAGTTCTTC.

This clonotype has a handful of counts. The V and J genes are TRBV7-2 and TRBJ2-2; the D is unclear. The CDR3 totals 13 residues. Deletions cut 7 bases from V and 7 bases from J, with 13 bases between. Germline V gene data show CDR1 as SGHTA and CDR2 as FQGNSA. The CDR3 DNA follows: TGTGCCAGCACCCCCCTCCTGGGCGGGGAGCTGTTTTTT. Protein: CASTPLLGGELFF.

This clonotype was seen a handful of times. The rearrangement uses TRBV27 and TRBJ2-1; a weak D match, TRBD2 (5 bases). Germline assignment: CDR1 MNHEY and CDR2 SMNVEV (reference sequence). This CDR3 has 17 residues. V lost 6 bases and J 4 bases, leaving 22 bases between the germline ends. CDR3 sequence: CASRSRVSSGNYNEQFF. The CDR3 DNA is TGTGCCAGCAGATCGCGGGTGAGCAGCGGTAATTACAATGAGCAGTTCTTC.

The rearrangement joins TRBV5-5 to TRBJ2-3; 8 bases align to TRBD2. The CDR3 length is 16 residues. V was clipped by 4 bases and J by 0 bases; unmatched bases: 7. Germline loops: CDR1 SGHKS, CDR2 YYEKEE (reference sequence). The CDR3 spells CASSEYSGTSTDTQYF. CDR3 in DNA: TGTGCCAGCAGCGAATATAGCGGGACGAGCACAGATACGCAGTATTTT.

Only a few counts were recorded for this clonotype. This rearrangement joins TRBV7-3 to TRBJ2-1; TRBD2 matches 12 bases. The CDR3 has 18 amino acids. V gave up 3 bases and J gave up 7 bases; unmatched junction bases: 13. Germline CDR1 reads SGHTA; CDR2 reads FQGTGA. The CDR3 loop reads CASSFLRLAGEDTNEQFF. CDR3 nucleotides: TGTGCCAGCAGCTTTTTAAGACTAGCGGGAGAGGACACGAATGAGCAGTTCTTC.

The rearrangement joins TRBV7-9 to TRBJ1-3; D unresolved. Per the germline V gene, CDR1 is SEHNR and CDR2 is FQNEAQ (reference sequence). CDR3 length: 14 residues. Deletions cut 2 bases from V and 5 bases from J, with 10 bases between. CDR3 residues: CASSLIALRNTIYF. DNA of the CDR3: TGTGCCAGCAGCTTAATTGCCCTGCGAAACACCATATATTTT.

At least ten counts were recorded for this clonotype. The V gene is TRBV5-1, the J gene TRBJ2-1; no reliable D call. The CDR3 is made up of 16 amino acids. Trimming left V 0 bases short and J 1 base short, with 11 bases between. In germline, CDR1 is SGHRS, CDR2 YFSETQ. Written as DNA, the CDR3 is TGCGCCAGCAGCTTGGCCTCTATAGGTTCCTACAATGAGCAGTTCTTC. Translating gives CASSLASIGSYNEQFF.

The chain is built from TRBV5-1 and TRBJ2-6; D may be TRBD2 (6 bases). The CDR3 runs to 19 residues. V lost 4 bases to trimming and J lost 1 base, with 21 bases between them. Germline V gives CDR1 SGHRS, CDR2 YFSETQ. The CDR3 DNA is TGCGCCAGCAGCCGCCTCACGGAGGGCCCTGGGTCTGGGGCCAACGTCCTGACTTTC. This sequence encodes CASSRLTEGPGSGANVLTF.

This clonotype was detected ten times or more. The rearrangement joins TRBV28 to TRBJ2-2; the match to TRBD1 covers 7 bases. There are 15 residues in the CDR3. Germline CDR1 is MDHEN and CDR2 is SYDVKM. Unmatched junction bases numbered 3, after V lost 4 bases and J lost 1 base. CDR3 DNA sequence: TGTGCCAGCAGTTCTCACAGGGGGAACACCGGGGAGCTGTTTTTT. Its translation: CASSSHRGNTGELFF.

There are a few counts of this clonotype. The chain employs TRBV7-9 and TRBJ2-7; a weak D match, TRBD2 (5 bases). The germline gives CDR1 SEHNR, CDR2 FQNEAQ (reference sequence). This CDR3 is 12 amino acids long. Trimming shortened V by 2 bases and J by 6 bases, and 8 bases separated the two germline ends. DNA of the CDR3: TGTGCCAGCAGCTTACGAGGGTTCGAGCAGTACTTC. Its translation is CASSLRGFEQYF.

The V call is TRBV6-1, the J call TRBJ2-1; 9 bases are a match to TRBD2. Germline CDR1 MNHNS, CDR2 SASEGT. V trimming: 8 bases; J trimming: 7 bases; junction bases outside the gene matches: 9. This CDR3 has 14 amino acids. Written as DNA, the CDR3 is TGTGCCAGCGGGACTAGCTTTGGGGGGAATGAGCAGTTCTTC. This codes for CASGTSFGGNEQFF.